Presented here are 23 T cell receptor beta chains from one specimen sequenced in a study of blood T cell repertoires in COVID-19. Measured with immunoSEQ multiplex PCR; TCRdb has only the in-frame clones, and not every one. The profile shows some 75,000 clones, around nine tenths of them singletons. Sequenced: peripheral blood. These receptors originate from a man aged 65 to 85 with active or convalescent COVID-19.

DNA for the CDR3: TGTGCCAGCTCACCACGGAAAGGGACTACTATCATCCATGAGCAGTTCTTC. It encodes CASSPRKGTTIIHEQFF. The rearrangement uses TRBV18 and TRBJ2-1; TRBD2 aligns across 7 bases. CDR3 length: 17 amino acids. The germline gives CDR1 KGHSH, CDR2 LQKENI. V gave up 1 base and J gave up 8 bases; unmatched junction bases: 14.

The chain employs TRBV7-9 and TRBJ2-5, with 9 bases fitting TRBD1. The V gene end was trimmed by 5 bases and the J gene end by 5 bases; junction bases not matched to a gene: 12. The CDR3 runs 16 residues. CDR1 is SEHNR, CDR2 FQNEAQ, per germline (reference sequence). As DNA, the CDR3 is TGTGCCAGCAGCGGACCGGGACAGGGTCCGGAGGAGACCCAGTACTTC. It encodes CASSGPGQGPEETQYF. Variable domain in full (rest from reference TRBV7-9 and TRBJ2-5): DTGVSQNPRHKITKRGQNVTFRCDPISEHNRLYWYRQTLGQGPEFLTYFQNEAQLEKSRLLSDRFSAERPKGSFSTLEIQRTEQGDSAMYLCASSGPGQGPEETQYFGPGTRLLVL.

This chain uses TRBV12-5 with TRBJ1-2; tentatively, D is TRBD1 (6 bases). The germline gives CDR1 LGHNT, CDR2 FRNRAP. The CDR3 spans 17 residues. V shed 0 bases and J shed 4 bases, with 18 bases lying between them. The CDR3 DNA sequence: TGTGCTAGTGGTTTGGTCTGGGGCAGGGGTAATAGCTATGGCTACACCTTC. The encoded protein is CASGLVWGRGNSYGYTF. Looking up the rest from reference TRBV12-5 and TRBJ1-2 gives the full variable domain: DARVTQTPRHKVTEMGQEVTMRCQPILGHNTVFWYRQTMMQGLELLAYFRNRAPLDDSGMPKDRFSAEMPDATLATLKIQPSEPRDSAVYFCASGLVWGRGNSYGYTFGSGTRLTVV.

The chain couples TRBV9 to TRBJ1-3, with D possibly being TRBD1 (6 bases). Germline V lookup: CDR1 SGDLS, CDR2 YYNGEE. V was trimmed by 2 bases and J by 4 bases, leaving 16 bases between them. The CDR3 covers 16 residues. In DNA form, the CDR3 reads TGTGCCAGCAGCGTCCTGGGGGCGGGCCTGGGAAACACCATATATTTT. It specifies CASSVLGAGLGNTIYF.

The CDR3 DNA reads as TGTGCCAGCAGCTTAGCCCCTATTAGGAGTAGCAATCAGCCCCAGCATTTT. This sequence encodes CASSLAPIRSSNQPQHF. The chain couples TRBV7-8 to TRBJ1-5; no clear D. The CDR3 sequence is 17 residues long. CDR1 is SGHVS and CDR2 is FQNEAQ in the germline V gene. Trimming pared 0 bases from V and 0 bases from J, leaving 12 bases between.

The chain recombines TRBV9 with TRBJ1-4; a weak D match, TRBD1 (5 bases). The CDR3 spans 14 residues. CDR1 and CDR2 from the germline V gene are SGDLS and YYNGEE. Deletions cut 2 bases from V and 8 bases from J, with 13 bases between. CDR3 loop: CASSVGMRGEKLFF. The CDR3 DNA is TGTGCCAGCAGCGTCGGGATGCGGGGGGAAAAACTGTTTTTT.

The chain links TRBV19 to TRBJ2-7; D perhaps matches TRBD1 (7 bases). V lost 7 bases and J lost 3, with 13 bases in between. Per germline, CDR1 LNHDA and CDR2 SQIVND (reference sequence). The CDR3 loop spans 13 amino acids. CDR3 protein: CASTRGEGYEQYF. CDR3 coding DNA: TGTGCCAGTACCAGGGGGGAAGGCTACGAGCAGTACTTC.

This clone was seen just once. The genes are TRBV6-5 and TRBJ1-1; D perhaps matches TRBD1 (6 bases). Germline-derived CDR1 and CDR2 are MNHEY and SVGAGI. Deletions cut 7 bases from V and 2 bases from J, with 14 bases between. CDR3 length: 14 residues. The CDR3 DNA reads as TGTGCCAGCACCAGGGACACGGAAAACACTGAAGCTTTCTTT. Its protein is CASTRDTENTEAFF.

Remarks on this clone: Within the sample, other DNA sequences also encode this same CDR3. This chain links TRBV7-9 with TRBJ1-5; unclear D gene. The CDR3 is 13 amino acids. Per the germline V gene, CDR1 is SEHNR and CDR2 is FQNEAQ (reference sequence). V dropped 2 bases and J dropped 2 bases, with 4 bases sitting between them. The CDR3 sequence is CASSLSGNQPQHF. CDR3 bases: TGTGCCAGCAGCTTATCGGGCAATCAGCCCCAGCATTTT.

This clone was counted a single time. The rearrangement joins TRBV2 to TRBJ1-6; 7 bases match TRBD1. The trim removed 11 bases at V and 7 bases at J, leaving 5 bases unmatched. This CDR3 has 12 residues. CDR1 is SNHLY, CDR2 FYNNEI, per germline. The CDR3: CAQGGANSPLHF. The CDR3 coding sequence is TGTGCCCAGGGGGGTGCAAATTCACCCCTCCACTTT.

The gene calls are TRBV15 and TRBJ2-3; 10 bases match TRBD2. After removal of 1 base from V and 2 bases from J, the junction contained 9 bases not matched to a gene. The CDR3 runs to 18 residues. CDR1 and CDR2 from the germline V gene are LNHNV and YYDKDF (reference sequence). In DNA form, the CDR3 reads TGTGCCACCAGCAGAGGGGGGGGACTAGCGTGGGACACAGATACGCAGTATTTT. Translating it yields CATSRGGGLAWDTDTQYF. The whole variable domain, filled in from reference TRBV15 and TRBJ2-3, reads DAMVIQNPRYQVTQFGKPVTLSCSQTLNHNVMYWYQQKSSQAPKLLFHYYDKDFNNEADTPDNFQSRRPNTSFCFLDIRSPGLGDTAMYLCATSRGGGLAWDTDTQYFGPGTRLTVL.

The CDR3 DNA follows: TGTGCCAGCTCACCTGAGACTCTTAGGACAGATACGCAGTATTTT. This translates into CASSPETLRTDTQYF. V is TRBV18 and J is TRBJ2-3, with D unclear. The CDR3 loop spans 15 amino acids. Per the germline V gene, CDR1 is KGHSH and CDR2 is LQKENI. Trimming shortened V by 3 bases and J by 3 bases, and 13 bases separated the two germline ends.

This clone came up once. The rearrangement joins TRBV15 to TRBJ1-5; no definite D call. Trimming pared 0 bases from V and 5 bases from J, leaving 2 bases between. CDR3 length equals 12 residues. Germline V gives CDR1 LNHNV, CDR2 YYDKDF (reference sequence). CDR3 sequence reads: CATSRDYQPQHF. Written as DNA, the CDR3 is TGTGCCACCAGCAGAGACTATCAGCCCCAGCATTTT.

This clone was detected once. The chain employs TRBV5-4 and TRBJ2-3; 7 bases match TRBD1. Germline V gene lookup returns CDR1 SGHNT and CDR2 YYREEE (reference sequence). This CDR3 is built from 17 residues. V lost 2 bases, J lost 1 base, and 10 bases stayed unmatched. CDR3: CASSLGGPGRRTDTQYF. For the CDR3, the DNA is TGTGCCAGCAGCTTAGGGGGCCCGGGACGCCGCACAGATACGCAGTATTTT.

The chain carries TRBV24-1 and TRBJ2-3, with D perhaps TRBD2 (5 bases). The germline gives CDR1 KGHDR, CDR2 SFDVKD. The V gene lost 4 bases and the J gene lost 3 bases, with 16 bases spanning the gap. The CDR3 length is 16 residues. CDR3 sequence: CATSDTGERDTDTQYF. CDR3 DNA: TGTGCCACCAGTGACACCGGGGAGAGGGATACAGATACGCAGTATTTT.

The chain combines TRBV11-1 with TRBJ2-5; a weak D match, TRBD2 (7 bases). CDR1 SGHAT and CDR2 FQDESV come from the germline V gene (reference sequence). Trimming pared 2 bases from V and 4 bases from J, leaving 17 bases between. There are 16 residues in the CDR3. CDR3 in DNA: TGTGCCAGCAGCTTAAGGTCGGGGGGCCGACGAGAGACCCAGTACTTC. This translates into CASSLRSGGRRETQYF.

The V gene is TRBV6-1, the J gene TRBJ2-3, with 13 positions matching TRBD2. V dropped 4 bases and J dropped 3; count of bases not matched to a gene: 10. Germline CDR1 and CDR2: MNHNS and SASEGT. The CDR3 is 18 residues long. CDR3 DNA sequence: TGTGCCAGCAGTGGTCCGACTAGCGGGAGGTTAGGGACAGATACGCAGTATTTT. Translated: CASSGPTSGRLGTDTQYF.

The chain carries TRBV19 and TRBJ2-5, with 8 bases aligning to TRBD2. The junction had 6 bases not matched to a gene; V was cut back by 7 bases and J by 8 bases. This CDR3 is 12 amino acids long. Germline V gene data show CDR1 as LNHDA and CDR2 as SQIVND (reference sequence). CDR3 sequence reads: CASTGLESTQYF. For the CDR3, the DNA is TGTGCCAGTACGGGACTAGAATCAACCCAGTACTTC.

This clone was detected a few times. The CDR3 DNA is TGTGCCAGCAGCGTACAGGGGGCGGCTTTCAATGAGCAGTTCTTC. This gives the protein CASSVQGAAFNEQFF. The chain carries TRBV5-5 and TRBJ2-1; TRBD1 matches 9 bases. The V segment lost 4 bases and the J segment 6 bases; nucleotides outside the gene matches: 8. The germline V gene has CDR1 SGHKS and CDR2 YYEKEE (reference sequence). The CDR3 has 15 residues.

The rearrangement uses TRBV18 and TRBJ2-6, with TRBD1 identical over 10 bases. The V and J ends lost 3 bases and 2 bases, in that order; junction bases with no gene match: 10. This CDR3 is built from 19 residues. The germline CDR1 and CDR2 sequences are KGHSH and LQKENI. The CDR3 loop is CASSPYPGQGTAGANVLTF. The CDR3 DNA sequence: TGTGCCAGCTCACCCTACCCGGGACAGGGGACTGCTGGGGCCAACGTCCTGACTTTC.

V usage is TRBV3-1 (or the pseudogene TRBV3-2) and J usage is TRBJ1-3; D uncertain. V was clipped by 4 bases and J by 3 bases, with 7 bases between them. CDR1 is LGHDT, CDR2 YNNKEL, per germline (reference sequence). The CDR3 runs to 13 residues. CDR3 amino acids: CASSPRVGNTIYF. The CDR3, as DNA: TGTGCCAGCAGCCCCCGAGTTGGAAACACCATATATTTT.

The CDR3 DNA is TGCGCCAGCAGCTCTGTTGCGAGCTCCTACAATGAGCAGTTCTTC. Its protein product is CASSSVASSYNEQFF. V usage is TRBV5-1 and J usage is TRBJ2-1; D gene unclear. Trimming stripped 3 bases from V and 0 bases from J, with 10 bases between. This CDR3 has 15 amino acids. Germline V gene sequence: CDR1 SGHRS, CDR2 YFSETQ.

This chain uses TRBV24-1 with TRBJ2-3; D is perhaps TRBD1 (5 bases). V lost 3 bases, J lost 3 bases, and 18 bases lay in between. The CDR3 has 17 amino acids. Germline CDR1 KGHDR, CDR2 SFDVKD. Here the CDR3 reads CATSDPAQGSWTDTQYF. For the CDR3, the DNA is TGTGCCACCAGTGATCCCGCCCAGGGTTCCTGGACAGATACGCAGTATTTT.